This TCR beta chain was profiled in a study of blood T cell repertoires in COVID-19. At the level of the study: Samples representing acute and convalescent COVID-19 were sourced from the United States, Italy and Spain. Sources were T cells, B-cell-depleted T cells, or PBMCs; the material itself was cDNA or gDNA.

Per the study methods: By means of reference gene primer amplification, nucleated cell counts were estimated. Measured with immunoSEQ multiplex PCR; TCRdb has only the in-frame clones, and not every one. V and J calls and clone size are given by that table; D and trimming were obtained from the DNA. The sample lists about 280,000 clones; 65% to 90% were seen once. This CDR3 is built from 15 residues. In germline, CDR1 is SNHLY, CDR2 FYNNEI. V shed 1 base and J shed 8 bases, with 15 bases lying between them. Sequenced input: peripheral blood. The chain couples TRBV2 to TRBJ2-1; perhaps TRBD2 as D (7 bases). The TCR sequence derives from a man in his fifties with active or convalescent COVID-19. The CDR3 protein is CASSEEGGGRYEQFF. The CDR3, as DNA: TGTGCCAGCAGTGAAGAGGGAGGGGGTCGCTATGAGCAGTTCTTC. Drawing the rest from reference TRBV2 and TRBJ2-1, the complete variable domain is EPEVTQTPSHQVTQMGQEVILRCVPISNHLYFYWYRQILGQKVEFLVSFYNNEISEKSEIFDDQFSVERPDGSNFTLKIRSTKLEDSAMYFCASSEEGGGRYEQFFGPGTRLTVL.